These T cell receptor beta chains were read from a single sample in a study of blood T cells in healthy people across ages. TCRdb reanalysed the 5' RACE reads using MiXCR and keeps one entry per CDR3 protein. The data hold around 1.7 million distinct CDR3 sequences, with roughly 28% observed a single time. The sample consisted of blood. All receptors come from a woman aged 30 to 39 in good health. Both conserved end residues are part of each CDR3. A D gene is named only where the DNA matches it firmly. Not all rows give a size; the values are once, few, many and, for expanded clones, a class.

TRBJ2-7,many,TRBV6-6,NA,CASGDGSYEQYF,TGTGCCAGCGGGGACGGGTCCTACGAGCAGTACTTC
TRBJ2-7,few,TRBV7-2,NA,CASSTSRGSSYEQYF,TGTGCCAGCAGCACTAGCCGGGGAAGCTCCTACGAGCAGTACTTC
TRBJ2-3,NA,TRBV19,NA,CASRIRGGQTDTQYF,TGTGCCAGTAGGATAAGAGGCGGCCAAACAGATACGCAGTATTTT
TRBJ2-1,NA,TRBV24-1,TRBD2,CATSVPSGSRRYNEQFF,TGTGCCACCAGTGTACCGAGCGGGAGTAGGAGATACAATGAGCAGTTCTTC
TRBJ2-5,few,TRBV15,NA,CATGGETQYF,TGTGCCACCGGGGGCGAGACCCAGTACTTC
TRBJ2-1,many,TRBV29-1,TRBD2,CSAGLAGHNEQFF,TGCAGCGCCGGACTAGCGGGACACAATGAGCAGTTCTTC
TRBJ1-4,NA,TRBV20-1,TRBD1,CSASPGWGQGVKDEKLFF,TGCAGTGCTAGTCCAGGGTGGGGACAGGGGGTAAAAGATGAAAAACTGTTTTTT
TRBJ2-3,NA,TRBV20-1,NA,CSATQGGGSTSTDTQYF,TGCAGTGCTACTCAGGGGGGAGGATCGACTAGCACAGATACGCAGTATTTT
TRBJ2-3,NA,TRBV5-1,TRBD2,CASSDPNLAVTDTQYF,TGCGCCAGCAGCGACCCAAACCTAGCGGTCACAGATACGCAGTATTTT
TRBJ1-1,NA,TRBV19,TRBD1,CASTSGGRAEAFF,TGTGCCAGTACTTCAGGGGGGAGAGCTGAAGCTTTCTTT
TRBJ2-5,NA,TRBV12-5,TRBD1,CASGWTGIRNEQYF,TGTGCTAGTGGTTGGACAGGGATTAGGAATGAGCAGTACTTC
TRBJ2-5,NA,TRBV3-1,NA,CASSPINGETQYF,TGTGCCAGCAGCCCCATCAATGGAGAGACCCAGTACTTC
TRBJ2-4,NA,TRBV11-2,NA,CASSQERVSGQYF,TGTGCCAGCAGCCAGGAGCGGGTTTCGGGGCAGTACTTC
TRBJ2-5,few,TRBV7-9,NA,CASSAVGEETQYF,TGTGCCAGCAGCGCCGTCGGAGAAGAGACCCAGTACTTC
TRBJ1-2,NA,TRBV2,NA,CASRLGNYGYTF,TGTGCCAGCCGCCTAGGGAACTATGGCTACACCTTC
TRBJ1-4,few,TRBV7-9,TRBD1,CASSPRTGTGYEKLFF,TGTGCCAGCAGCCCGCGTACCGGGACAGGGTATGAAAAACTGTTTTTT
TRBJ1-1,few,TRBV29-1,NA,CSVNRGFF,TGCAGCGTGAACCGCGGTTTCTTT
TRBJ2-3,NA,TRBV3-1,NA,CASSQDLAGGVTDTQYF,TGTGCCAGCAGCCAAGATCTGGCCGGCGGGGTCACAGATACGCAGTATTTT
TRBJ1-6,NA,TRBV6-5,NA,CASSYSTYRLSSYNSPLHF,TGTGCCAGCAGTTACTCGACATACAGGTTGAGCTCCTATAATTCACCCCTCCACTTT
TRBJ2-5,many,TRBV18,NA,CASSPRGQQETQYF,TGTGCCAGCAGCCCCAGGGGTCAGCAAGAGACCCAGTACTTC
TRBJ1-6,NA,TRBV11-2,NA,CASSSQRGNSPLHF,TGTGCCAGCAGCTCGCAGAGGGGAAATTCACCCCTCCACTTT
TRBJ1-2,many,TRBV7-2,NA,CASSSNFRGPYYGYTF,TGTGCCAGCAGTTCAAATTTTAGAGGGCCCTACTATGGCTACACCTTC
TRBJ2-3,NA,TRBV19,TRBD1,CASSFYRGFWSDTQYF,TGTGCCAGTAGCTTCTACAGGGGATTTTGGTCAGATACGCAGTATTTT
TRBJ1-6,NA,TRBV9,TRBD1,CASSTGDSYNSPLHF,TGTGCCAGCAGCACCGGGGACAGCTATAATTCACCCCTCCACTTT
TRBJ2-7,NA,TRBV6-1,TRBD1,CASVPGGGYEQYF,TGTGCCAGTGTCCCAGGGGGCGGCTACGAGCAGTACTTC
TRBJ2-3,many,TRBV7-9,TRBD2,CASSKLAGEGLTQYF,TGTGCCAGCAGCAAACTAGCGGGAGAAGGTCTTACGCAGTATTTT
TRBJ2-3,NA,TRBV20-1,NA,CSARPPGVLTDTQYF,TGCAGTGCTAGACCCCCCGGGGTGCTCACAGATACGCAGTATTTT
TRBJ1-5,few,TRBV7-9,NA,CASSLVLGDRSNQPQHF,TGTGCCAGCAGCTTAGTACTGGGGGATCGAAGCAATCAGCCCCAGCATTTT
TRBJ2-5,NA,TRBV18,TRBD2,CASSPSGTSKETQYF,TGTGCCAGCTCACCGTCCGGGACTAGCAAAGAGACCCAGTACTTC
TRBJ2-7,NA,TRBV6-6,NA,CASGGREGEQYF,TGTGCCAGTGGGGGCAGGGAGGGCGAGCAGTACTTC
TRBJ2-3,NA,TRBV20-1,NA,CSASGAGSIKILQYF,TGCAGTGCTAGTGGGGCGGGGAGCATTAAGATACTGCAGTATTTT
TRBJ2-3,NA,TRBV2,TRBD2,CASSAPSGGLDTQYF,TGTGCCAGCAGTGCACCTAGCGGGGGTCTAGATACGCAGTATTTT
TRBJ2-7,NA,TRBV30,NA,CAWSPSEPNEQYF,TGTGCCTGGAGCCCCTCCGAACCAAACGAGCAGTACTTC
TRBJ1-2,many,TRBV4-1,NA,CASSQDSEEAGHYGYTF,TGCGCCAGCAGCCAAGATTCGGAGGAGGCGGGCCACTATGGCTACACCTTC
TRBJ2-1,few,TRBV5-1,NA,CASKLLEGTYNEQFF,TGCGCCAGCAAGCTTTTGGAGGGGACCTACAATGAGCAGTTCTTC
TRBJ2-7,NA,TRBV7-9,NA,CASSTPWDQRDQYF,TGTGCCAGCAGCACCCCTTGGGACCAGCGCGATCAGTACTTC
TRBJ2-1,NA,TRBV5-1,NA,CAEGLPGGEQFF,TGCGCCGAGGGACTCCCCGGGGGTGAGCAGTTCTTC
TRBJ2-5,NA,TRBV6-1,NA,CASSGANPLGTQYF,TGTGCCAGCAGTGGGGCTAACCCTTTAGGGACCCAGTACTTC
TRBJ2-5,many,TRBV9,NA,CASSSTLYQETQYF,TGTGCCAGCAGCTCGACATTGTACCAAGAGACCCAGTACTTC
TRBJ2-7,many,TRBV28,NA,CASRIPDLSYEQYF,TGTGCCAGCAGGATACCGGATTTATCATACGAGCAGTACTTC
TRBJ2-3,few,TRBV6-5,NA,CASSYRDSTGTQYF,TGTGCCAGCAGTTACCGGGACTCAACAGGTACGCAGTATTTT
TRBJ2-1,few,TRBV7-9,NA,CASSLIYPSGENNEQFF,TGTGCCAGCAGCTTAATCTATCCGTCTGGCGAGAACAATGAGCAGTTCTTC
TRBJ1-1,few,TRBV7-2,NA,CASSFSGANFNTEAFF,TGTGCCAGCAGCTTCTCGGGGGCAAATTTCAACACTGAAGCTTTCTTT
TRBJ2-7,NA,TRBV19,NA,CASSPPGPRYEQYF,TGTGCCAGTAGCCCTCCGGGACCTCGCTACGAGCAGTACTTC
TRBJ2-4,NA,TRBV20-1,NA,CSAIPGANIPKNIQYF,TGCAGTGCTATCCCCGGGGCCAATATTCCCAAAAACATTCAGTACTTC
TRBJ2-3,many,TRBV7-9,NA,CASTTADTQYF,TGTGCCAGCACGACGGCAGATACGCAGTATTTT
TRBJ1-5,NA,TRBV20-1,TRBD1,CSARAGQEDQPQHF,TGCAGTGCTAGAGCGGGACAGGAGGATCAGCCCCAGCATTTT
TRBJ2-2,few,TRBV12-3/TRBV12-4,NA,CATKGLENTGELFF,TGTGCCACCAAGGGTCTGGAGAACACCGGGGAGCTGTTTTTT
TRBJ2-3,NA,TRBV20-1,TRBD1,CSAREAGQGNTDTQYF,TGCAGTGCTAGAGAGGCCGGACAGGGGAACACAGATACGCAGTATTTT
TRBJ2-1,NA,TRBV12-3/TRBV12-4,TRBD2,CASRKGLAGGDEQFF,TGTGCCAGCCGAAAAGGGCTAGCGGGAGGGGATGAGCAGTTCTTC
TRBJ2-5,NA,TRBV10-3,TRBD1,CAISADRAQETQYF,TGTGCCATCAGCGCCGACAGGGCCCAAGAGACCCAGTACTTC
TRBJ2-5,many,TRBV3-1,NA,CASSQEGGLGETQYF,TGTGCCAGCAGCCAGGAGGGGGGCCTTGGAGAGACCCAGTACTTC
TRBJ2-4,many,TRBV6-1,NA,CASSETVLAKNIQYF,TGTGCCAGCAGTGAAACAGTTCTAGCCAAAAACATTCAGTACTTC
TRBJ2-3,few,TRBV20-1,NA,CSARDSAMDTQYF,TGCAGTGCTAGAGATTCTGCGATGGATACGCAGTATTTT
TRBJ2-3,few,TRBV20-1,NA,CSAKLDFSTDTQYF,TGCAGTGCTAAACTGGACTTTAGCACAGATACGCAGTATTTT